Presented here are 18 T cell receptor beta chains from one specimen sequenced in a study of CD4 T cells in relation to SARS-CoV-2 and coronaviruses. CD4+ T cells from unexposed donors were obtained before the COVID-19 pandemic (2011-2018). Isolation of CD4+ T cells took place after about 9 days in culture. Their target antigens are unknown. Profiled with immunoSEQ multiplex PCR; TCRdb holds only in-frame clones, not every one. The sample holds about 26,000 clones, about 70% seen once. The sequenced sample was CD4+ T cells from PBMCs, cultured in vitro. The receptors were gathered from a human donor in good health.

The CDR3 protein is CASSLVKGGEETQYF. CDR3 coding DNA: TGTGCCAGCAGCTTAGTAAAGGGAGGCGAAGAGACCCAGTACTTC. The chain carries TRBV7-9 and TRBJ2-5, with a weak D call TRBD2 (6 bases). The germline V gene has CDR1 SEHNR and CDR2 FQNEAQ (reference sequence). The CDR3 covers 15 residues. Trimming removed 1 base from V and 3 bases from J, with 12 bases in between.

This rearrangement joins TRBV4-2 to TRBJ2-1, with 7 bases fitting TRBD2. The germline V gene has CDR1 LGHNA and CDR2 YNFKEQ. This CDR3 has 16 amino acids. Trimming at V came to 0 bases and at J to 3 bases, leaving 5 bases not matched to a gene. The CDR3 bases are TGTGCCAGCAGCCAAGATCGCGGGAGTGGCTACAATGAGCAGTTCTTC. As protein: CASSQDRGSGYNEQFF.

The chain links TRBV2 to TRBJ2-7; tentatively, D is TRBD1 or TRBD2 (5 bases each). The germline V gene encodes CDR1 SNHLY and CDR2 FYNNEI. V was trimmed by 7 bases and J by 0 bases, leaving 7 bases between them. The CDR3 has 12 amino acids. CDR3 sequence: CASIGGSYEQYF. CDR3 sequence (DNA): TGTGCCAGCATTGGGGGCTCCTACGAGCAGTACTTC.

The chain uses TRBV10-2 and TRBJ1-6, with D unresolved. Between the trimmed V and J ends, which lost 6 bases and 0 bases, there was a span of 9 bases. Germline V CDR1 and CDR2: WSHSY, SAAADI. The CDR3 is 15 residues long. The CDR3 nucleotides are TGCGCCAGCAGCGATGAGAGCTCCTATAATTCACCCCTCCACTTT. It codes for CASSDESSYNSPLHF.

The rearrangement links TRBV20-1 to TRBJ2-5; TRBD2 agrees at 16 bases. CDR1 DFQATT and CDR2 SNEGSKA come from the germline V gene (reference sequence). The CDR3 has 17 residues. V shed 3 bases, J shed 5 bases, and the junction held 9 bases outside the gene matches. CDR3 residues: CSASPWGLAGGPETQYF. The CDR3 DNA sequence: TGCAGTGCTAGTCCCTGGGGACTAGCGGGAGGGCCTGAGACCCAGTACTTC.

The chain employs TRBV6-2 or TRBV6-3 and TRBJ2-3; TRBD2 agrees at 9 bases. The CDR3 totals 16 residues. The V segment lost 5 bases and the J segment 2 bases; nucleotides outside the gene matches: 8. The V gene's germline CDR1 is MNHEY and CDR2 SVGEGT. CDR3 sequence reads: CASSTLSGGTTDTQYF. The CDR3 nucleotides read TGTGCCAGCAGTACCCTTAGCGGGGGTACCACAGATACGCAGTATTTT.

This chain connects TRBV25-1 to TRBJ1-1, with 9 positions matching TRBD1. The germline CDR1 and CDR2 sequences are MGHDK and SYGVNS. This CDR3 region has 15 residues. V gave up 6 bases and J gave up 5 bases; unmatched junction bases: 10. As DNA, the CDR3 is TGTGCCAGCAGACTCCAATACAGGGGGCGGACTGAAGCTTTCTTT. Encoded protein: CASRLQYRGRTEAFF. The whole variable domain, remainder taken from reference TRBV25-1 and TRBJ1-1, is EADIYQTPRYLVIGTGKKITLECSQTMGHDKMYWYQQDPGMELHLIHYSYGVNSTEKGDLSSESTVSRIRTEHFPLTLESARPSHTSQYLCASRLQYRGRTEAFFGQGTRLTVV.

This clone was observed a handful of times. The V and J genes are TRBV12-5 and TRBJ2-7, with a tentative D call TRBD1 (5 bases). The CDR3 extends over 13 amino acids. Trimming stripped 8 bases from V and 0 bases from J, with 11 bases between. Germline values: CDR1 LGHNT, CDR2 FRNRAP. CDR3 bases: TGTGCTAGTAGACAGATCAACTCCTACGAGCAGTACTTC. This encodes CASRQINSYEQYF.

The V call is TRBV9, the J call TRBJ1-4, with 9 bases aligning to TRBD1. V was clipped by 7 bases and J by 7 bases; unmatched bases: 8. In germline, CDR1 is SGDLS, CDR2 YYNGEE. The CDR3 extends over 14 amino acids. The chain's CDR3 is CASAAGTGIEKLFF. Here the CDR3 DNA reads TGTGCCAGCGCGGCCGGGACAGGGATTGAAAAACTGTTTTTT.

The V gene is TRBV30, the J gene TRBJ2-3, with TRBD2 identical over 11 bases. V lost 3 bases, J lost 6 bases, and 11 bases stayed unmatched. Germline CDR1 and CDR2: GTSNPN and SVGIG (reference sequence). This CDR3 has 16 residues. CDR3 region: CAWSLSLAGGRDTQYF. The CDR3 DNA reads as TGTGCCTGGAGCCTCTCCCTAGCGGGAGGCAGGGATACGCAGTATTTT. Based on the CDR3 plus reference TRBV30 and TRBJ2-3, the full variable domain is SQTIHQWPATLVQPVGSPLSLECTVEGTSNPNLYWYRQAAGRGLQLLFYSVGIGQISSEVPQNLSASRPQDRQFILSSKKLLLSDSGFYLCAWSLSLAGGRDTQYFGPGTRLTVL.

The chain joins TRBV7-3 to TRBJ2-7, with D unresolved. CDR3 size: 14 residues. CDR1 is SGHTA and CDR2 is FQGTGA in the germline V gene. V dropped 5 bases and J dropped 2 bases, with 13 bases sitting between them. The CDR3 here is CASSHWAAPYEQYF. CDR3 DNA sequence: TGTGCCAGCAGCCACTGGGCCGCACCCTACGAGCAGTACTTC.

The gene calls are TRBV9 and TRBJ2-3, with a tentative D call TRBD1 (6 bases). The V gene's germline CDR1 is SGDLS and CDR2 YYNGEE. V was trimmed by 2 bases and J by 3 bases, leaving 13 bases between them. This CDR3 spans 15 amino acids. CDR3 sequence reads: CASSVGTTATDTQYF. In DNA form, the CDR3 reads TGTGCCAGCAGCGTCGGGACAACGGCGACAGATACGCAGTATTTT.

The chain recombines TRBV18 with TRBJ2-1; D remains unclear. Germline V gene lookup returns CDR1 KGHSH and CDR2 LQKENI. V was shortened by 2 bases and J by 2 bases, with 4 bases between the two germline ends. CDR3 length equals 13 residues. The CDR3 DNA reads TGTGCCAGCTCACCAGCTACCTACAATGAGCAGTTCTTC. It yields the protein CASSPATYNEQFF.

The V gene is TRBV11-2, the J gene TRBJ2-5, with 15 bases that match TRBD2. The V and J ends lost 5 bases and 4 bases, in that order; junction bases with no gene match: 14. Germline CDR1 reads SGHAT; CDR2 reads FQNNGV. The CDR3 loop spans 19 amino acids. The CDR3 is CASSPNSGLAGGPRETQYF. For the CDR3, the DNA is TGTGCCAGCAGCCCAAACTCCGGACTAGCGGGGGGGCCTCGAGAGACCCAGTACTTC.

V gene TRBV7-8 combines with J gene TRBJ1-6, with D tentatively TRBD1 (5 bases). The CDR3 contains 15 residues. Trimming cost V 5 bases and J 8 bases, with 16 bases left between them. In germline, CDR1 is SGHVS, CDR2 FQNEAQ. The CDR3 nucleotides are TGTGCCAGCAGCCCCAGGGTGTCTGGGGATTCACCCCTCCACTTT. Its protein product is CASSPRVSGDSPLHF.

The genes are TRBV11-2 and TRBJ1-3, with unresolved D. The germline V gene encodes CDR1 SGHAT and CDR2 FQNNGV. V was trimmed by 6 bases and J by 4 bases, leaving 10 bases between them. The CDR3 loop spans 13 amino acids. CDR3 loop: CASRTRPGNTIYF. The CDR3 region has the DNA TGTGCCAGCAGAACTCGGCCGGGAAACACCATATATTTT.

The sample holds a few counts of this clone. The chain recombines TRBV19 with TRBJ2-3, with TRBD2 matching 7 bases. CDR1 is LNHDA and CDR2 is SQIVND in the germline V gene (reference sequence). The CDR3 runs to 16 residues. V was clipped by 7 bases and J by 0 bases; unmatched bases: 10. The CDR3 region is CASMGHGRTSTDTQYF. DNA of the CDR3: TGTGCCAGTATGGGCCACGGGAGGACTAGCACAGATACGCAGTATTTT.

The chain links TRBV13 to TRBJ2-1; tentative D call: TRBD1 (6 bases). This CDR3 comprises 18 residues. CDR1 is PRHDT, CDR2 FYEKMQ, per germline (reference sequence). V was trimmed by 3 bases and J by 1 base, leaving 19 bases between them. DNA of the CDR3: TGTGCCAGCAGCTTCCGTCTAATGGGGGCCGATTCCTACAATGAGCAGTTCTTC. Translated, it gives CASSFRLMGADSYNEQFF.